This record covers a single TCR beta chain. The entry originates in a study of OX40 agonist ivuxolimab in advanced cancers. Looking at the study overall: Patients receiving dose escalation had hepatocellular carcinoma, melanoma, renal cell or head and neck cancer.

Blood was sampled at baseline, cycle 4 day 1, and cycle 7 day 1. V was trimmed by 3 bases and J by 8 bases, leaving 10 bases between them. CDR1 and CDR2 from the germline V gene are LNHDA and SQIVND (reference sequence). This CDR3 is built from 13 residues. The method was immunoSEQ multiplex PCR; TCRdb's version includes in-frame clones alone and lacks a portion of them. The sample lists around 56,000 clones; roughly 86% were seen once. The sample was CD4+ or CD8+ T cells sorted from blood, taken in a trial of the OX40 agonist ivuxolimab. This TCR derives from an adult with an advanced solid tumor such as melanoma, head and neck, liver or kidney cancer. The chain employs TRBV19 and TRBJ1-4, with D possibly matching TRBD1 (5 bases). CDR3 DNA: TGTGCCAGTAGTATTATGACAGTGGAAAAACTGTTTTTT. Its translation is CASSIMTVEKLFF. Full variable domain (rest looked up from reference TRBV19 and TRBJ1-4): DGGITQSPKYLFRKEGQNVTLSCEQNLNHDAMYWYRQDPGQGLRLIYYSQIVNDFQKGDIAEGYSVSREKKESFPLTVTSAQKNPTAFYLCASSIMTVEKLFFGSGTQLSVL.